This passage covers 6 T cell receptor beta chains from one sample sequenced in a study of cytomegalovirus exposure and HLA in healthy donors. 60 Vbeta and 13 Jbeta primers were used in PCR. Profiled with immunoSEQ multiplex PCR; TCRdb holds only in-frame clones, not every one. The sample has about 160,000 clones; around 76% are singletons. Sequencing was performed on PBMCs. These receptor sequences come from a female donor in good health and CMV-seronegative.

This sequence joins TRBV29-1 and TRBJ1-2; 9 positions match TRBD1. Trimming cost V 6 bases and J 7 bases; bases outside gene matches: 12. Germline loops: CDR1 SQVTM, CDR2 ANQGSEA. The CDR3 has 14 amino acids. DNA of the CDR3: TGCAGCGTAAATGATGGGACAGGGATTGCTGGCTACACCTTC. It translates to CSVNDGTGIAGYTF.

This rearrangement joins TRBV7-9 to TRBJ1-1; 10 nucleotides align to TRBD1. The junction had 8 bases not matched to a gene; V was cut back by 4 bases and J by 0 bases. CDR1 is SEHNR, CDR2 FQNEAQ, per germline (reference sequence). This CDR3 is built from 17 residues. CDR3 region: CASSYSGQGFMNTEAFF. The CDR3 DNA reads TGTGCCAGCAGCTACTCGGGACAGGGGTTTATGAACACTGAAGCTTTCTTT.

The chain uses TRBV25-1 and TRBJ1-2; D is uncertain. Trimming took 1 base from V and 4 from J, leaving 7 bases between them. The germline gives CDR1 MGHDK, CDR2 SYGVNS. The CDR3 has 13 amino acids. CDR3 protein: CASSEFEAYGYTF. Written as DNA, the CDR3 is TGTGCCAGCAGTGAATTCGAAGCCTATGGCTACACCTTC.

CDR3 amino acids: CATSGRPGQGRYEQYF. CDR3 nucleotide sequence: TGTGCCACCAGCGGGCGCCCGGGACAGGGGCGGTACGAGCAGTACTTC. The gene calls are TRBV15 and TRBJ2-7; TRBD1 aligns across 10 bases. This CDR3 has 16 amino acids. Germline CDR1 reads LNHNV; CDR2 reads YYDKDF (reference sequence). The junction had 11 bases not matched to a gene; V was cut back by 5 bases and J by 4 bases.

This CDR3 reads CASSTSGTSSPEQYF. CDR3 DNA: TGTGCCAGTAGTACCTCCGGGACTAGCAGCCCAGAGCAGTACTTC. The chain joins TRBV19 to TRBJ2-7, with 9 bases lining up with TRBD2. Germline V gene data show CDR1 as LNHDA and CDR2 as SQIVND (reference sequence). CDR3 size: 15 residues. V trimming: 4 bases; J trimming: 7 bases; junction bases outside the gene matches: 11. Supplemented by reference TRBV19 and TRBJ2-7, the full variable domain reads DGGITQSPKYLFRKEGQNVTLSCEQNLNHDAMYWYRQDPGQGLRLIYYSQIVNDFQKGDIAEGYSVSREKKESFPLTVTSAQKNPTAFYLCASSTSGTSSPEQYFGPGTRLTVT.

The rearrangement joins TRBV7-3 to TRBJ2-3; weak D call: TRBD2 (5 bases). Trimming pared 3 bases from V and 1 base from J, leaving 8 bases between. CDR1 and CDR2 (germline): SGHTA, FQGTGA. The CDR3 is made up of 14 amino acids. The CDR3 region is CASSLEVRTDTQYF. In DNA form, the CDR3 reads TGTGCCAGCAGCTTGGAGGTGCGCACAGATACGCAGTATTTT.